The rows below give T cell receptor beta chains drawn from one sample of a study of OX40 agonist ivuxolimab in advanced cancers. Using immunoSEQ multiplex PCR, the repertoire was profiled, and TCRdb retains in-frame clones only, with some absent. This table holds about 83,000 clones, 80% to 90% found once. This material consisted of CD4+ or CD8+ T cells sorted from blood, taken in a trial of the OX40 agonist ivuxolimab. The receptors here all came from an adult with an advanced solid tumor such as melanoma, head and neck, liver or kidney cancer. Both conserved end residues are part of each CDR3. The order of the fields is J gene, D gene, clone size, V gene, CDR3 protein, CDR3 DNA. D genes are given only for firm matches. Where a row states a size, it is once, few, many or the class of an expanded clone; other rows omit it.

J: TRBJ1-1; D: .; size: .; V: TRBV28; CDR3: CASSRAGQTNTEAFF; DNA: TGTGCCAGCAGTCGAGCTGGACAGACGAACACTGAAGCTTTCTTT
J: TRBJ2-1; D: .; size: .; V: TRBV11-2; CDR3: CASSFRTTVNNEQFF; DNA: TGTGCCAGCAGCTTCCGCACGACAGTAAACAATGAGCAGTTCTTC
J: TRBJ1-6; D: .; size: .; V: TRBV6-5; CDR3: CASSQDSMSSPLHF; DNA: TGTGCCAGCAGTCAAGACAGTATGAGTTCACCCCTCCACTTT
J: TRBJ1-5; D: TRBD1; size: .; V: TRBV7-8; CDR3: CASSPDRVRGPQHF; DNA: TGTGCCAGCAGCCCGGACAGGGTGAGGGGGCCCCAGCATTTT
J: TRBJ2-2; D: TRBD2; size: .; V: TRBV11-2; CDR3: CASSHRDYYTGELFF; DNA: TGTGCCAGCAGTCACCGGGACTACTACACCGGGGAACTGTTTTTT
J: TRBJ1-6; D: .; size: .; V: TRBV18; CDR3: CASSPVEAGRNSPLHF; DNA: TGTGCCAGCTCACCAGTCGAGGCAGGGAGAAACTCACCCCTCCACTTT
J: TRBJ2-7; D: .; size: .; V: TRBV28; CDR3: CASSTRGSKYF; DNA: TGTGCCAGCAGTACCCGGGGGAGTAAGTACTTC
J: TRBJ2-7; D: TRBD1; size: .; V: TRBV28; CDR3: CASQGDSYEQYF; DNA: TGTGCCAGCCAGGGGGATTCCTACGAGCAGTACTTC
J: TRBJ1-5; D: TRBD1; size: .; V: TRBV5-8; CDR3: CASSLDWGAGGGPPQHF; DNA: TGTGCCAGCAGCTTGGATTGGGGGGCAGGGGGTGGACCGCCCCAGCATTTT
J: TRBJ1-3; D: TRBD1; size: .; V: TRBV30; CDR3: CAWSGDGQARNTIYF; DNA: TGTGCCTGGAGTGGGGATGGACAGGCGCGAAACACCATATATTTT
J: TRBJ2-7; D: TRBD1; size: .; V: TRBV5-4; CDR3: CASSLAPGQAYEQYF; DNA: TGTGCCAGCAGCTTGGCCCCGGGACAGGCCTACGAGCAGTACTTC
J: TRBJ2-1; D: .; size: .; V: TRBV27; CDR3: CASSLSLVYNEQFF; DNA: TGTGCCAGCAGTTTATCTCTCGTTTACAATGAGCAGTTCTTC
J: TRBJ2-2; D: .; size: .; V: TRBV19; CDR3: CASSRGPQSGELFF; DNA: TGTGCCAGTAGTCGCGGCCCCCAGAGCGGGGAGCTGTTTTTT
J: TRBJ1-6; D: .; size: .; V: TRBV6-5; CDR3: CATLEGNSPLHF; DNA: TGTGCCACCTTGGAGGGGAATTCACCCCTCCACTTT
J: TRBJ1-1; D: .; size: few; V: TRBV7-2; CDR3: CASSLTRGTEAFF; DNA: TGTGCCAGCAGCTTAACCAGGGGCACTGAAGCTTTCTTT
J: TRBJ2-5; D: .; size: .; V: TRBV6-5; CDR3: CASSDSSETQYF; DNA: TGTGCCAGCAGCGATAGCTCAGAGACCCAGTACTTC
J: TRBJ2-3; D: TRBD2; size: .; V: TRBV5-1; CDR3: CASSPTMTSGGGTDTQYF; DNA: TGCGCCAGCAGCCCTACCATGACTAGCGGGGGGGGCACAGATACGCAGTATTTT
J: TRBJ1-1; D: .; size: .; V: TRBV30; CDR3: CAWSSYLGSGNTEAFF; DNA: TGTGCCTGGAGTTCATACTTGGGTTCAGGCAACACTGAAGCTTTCTTT
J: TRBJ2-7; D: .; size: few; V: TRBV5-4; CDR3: CASSLDGTYEQYF; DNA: TGTGCCAGCAGCCTGGACGGCACCTACGAGCAGTACTTC
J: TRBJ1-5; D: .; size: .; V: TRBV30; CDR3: CAWSVREGFQPQHF; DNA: TGTGCCTGGAGTGTAAGGGAGGGATTTCAGCCCCAGCATTTT
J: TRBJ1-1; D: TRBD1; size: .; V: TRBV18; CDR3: CASSPYRGQGTEAFF; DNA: TGTGCCAGCTCACCCTACAGGGGGCAGGGCACTGAAGCTTTCTTT
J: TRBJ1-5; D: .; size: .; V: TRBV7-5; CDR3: CARSFGQDSNQPQHF; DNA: TGTGCCAGAAGCTTTGGGCAGGACAGCAATCAGCCCCAGCATTTT
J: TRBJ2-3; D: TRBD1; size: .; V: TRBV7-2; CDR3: CASSPRQGADTQYF; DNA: TGTGCCAGCAGCCCACGACAGGGCGCAGATACGCAGTATTTT
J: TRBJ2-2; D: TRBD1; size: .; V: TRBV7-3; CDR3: CASSVIGTGGTGELFF; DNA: TGTGCCAGCAGCGTAATAGGGACAGGGGGGACCGGGGAGCTGTTTTTT
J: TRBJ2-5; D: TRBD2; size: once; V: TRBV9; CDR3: CASSVAPRGGQETQYF; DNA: TGTGCCAGCAGCGTAGCTCCGCGGGGGGGTCAAGAGACCCAGTACTTC
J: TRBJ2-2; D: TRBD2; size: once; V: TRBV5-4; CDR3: CASSLGGGAAGELFF; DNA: TGTGCCAGCAGCTTGGGCGGGGGGGCAGCCGGGGAGCTGTTTTTT
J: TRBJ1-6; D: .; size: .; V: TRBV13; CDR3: CASIRTSLNSPLHF; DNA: TGTGCCAGCATCCGGACCTCCCTTAATTCACCCCTCCACTTT
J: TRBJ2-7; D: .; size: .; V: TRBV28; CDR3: CASSLSHLGQQYF; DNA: TGTGCCAGCAGTTTATCTCATCTTGGGCAGCAGTACTTC
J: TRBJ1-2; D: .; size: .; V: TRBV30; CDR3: CAWGRGYYGYTF; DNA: TGTGCCTGGGGAAGGGGATACTATGGCTACACCTTC
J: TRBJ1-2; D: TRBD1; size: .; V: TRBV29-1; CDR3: CSVGVTGGRNYGYTF; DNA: TGCAGCGTGGGGGTGACAGGGGGACGGAACTATGGCTACACCTTC
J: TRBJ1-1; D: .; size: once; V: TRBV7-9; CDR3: CASSLAGVAFF; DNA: TGTGCCAGCAGCTTAGCGGGGGTGGCTTTCTTT
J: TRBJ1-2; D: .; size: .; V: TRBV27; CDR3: CASSFRGLYGYTF; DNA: TGTGCCAGCAGTTTTCGGGGCCTCTATGGCTACACCTTC
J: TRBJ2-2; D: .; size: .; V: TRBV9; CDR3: CASSVGFQGSGNTGELFF; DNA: TGTGCCAGCAGCGTAGGGTTCCAGGGTAGCGGGAACACCGGGGAGCTGTTTTTT